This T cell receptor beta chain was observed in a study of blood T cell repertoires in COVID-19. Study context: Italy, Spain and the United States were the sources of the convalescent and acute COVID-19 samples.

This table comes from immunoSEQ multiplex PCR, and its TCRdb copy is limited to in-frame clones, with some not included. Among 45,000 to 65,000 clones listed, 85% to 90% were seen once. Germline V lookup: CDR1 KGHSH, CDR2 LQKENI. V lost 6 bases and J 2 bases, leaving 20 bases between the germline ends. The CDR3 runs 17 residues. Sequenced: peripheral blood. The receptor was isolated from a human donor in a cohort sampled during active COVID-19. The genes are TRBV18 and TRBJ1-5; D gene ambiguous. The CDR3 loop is CASSPSTGQMGNQPQHF. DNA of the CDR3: TGTGCCAGCTCTCCTAGCACCGGGCAGATGGGCAATCAGCCCCAGCATTTT.